This passage covers 12 T cell receptor beta chains from one sample sequenced in a study of human T cells and chemical hapten exposure. Described time point: pre-sensitization, week 0. Treatment denoted: therapeutic diphenylcyclopropenone sensitization with weekly scalp DPC. TCRdb analysed the RACE reads with MiXCR anew, one entry per CDR3 protein. The sample carries some 70,000 distinct CDR3 sequences, approximately 9.9% recorded once. This specimen was whole blood, taken in connection with sensitization to the hapten diphenylcyclopropenone (DPC). Receptors were obtained from a woman aged 45-59 years with alopecia areata. Some clones in this sample may be carry-over from other donors' samples.

In this sample, this clonotype turned up a few times. The rearrangement joins TRBV20-1 to TRBJ2-7; D possibly corresponds to TRBD1 (6 bases). From germline, CDR1 is DFQATT and CDR2 SNEGSKA (reference sequence). The CDR3 is 13 amino acids. V was trimmed by 0 bases and J by 1 base, leaving 7 bases between them. The CDR3 protein is CSAREDRSYEQYF. The CDR3 region has the DNA TGCAGTGCTAGAGAGGACAGATCCTACGAGCAGTACTTC.

In its sample, this clonotype was seen many times. J is TRBJ2-5 and V is TRBV18; no firm D call. CDR3 size: 12 residues. CDR1 KGHSH and CDR2 LQKENI come from the germline V gene. V dropped 1 base and J dropped 1 base, with 1 base sitting between them. CDR3 residues: CASSPRQETQYF. The CDR3 coding sequence is TGTGCCAGCTCACCACGCCAAGAGACCCAGTACTTC.

This clonotype was seen many times. This chain links TRBV20-1 with TRBJ2-1; TRBD2 matches at 7 bases. V shed 7 bases, J shed 10 bases, and the junction held 10 bases outside the gene matches. The CDR3 is 12 residues long. CDR1 is DFQATT and CDR2 is SNEGSKA in the germline V gene (reference sequence). This CDR3 is CSEGLREKEQFF. CDR3 DNA sequence: TGCAGTGAAGGTCTGCGGGAGAAGGAGCAGTTCTTC.

This sequence joins TRBV20-1 and TRBJ2-3; D ambiguous. The CDR3 length is 14 residues. V was pared by 1 base and J by 2 bases, with 10 bases between. CDR1 and CDR2 from the germline V gene are DFQATT and SNEGSKA (reference sequence). The CDR3 nucleotides are TGCAGTGCTAGAGTTCCCCCCCCCACAGATACGCAGTATTTT. Translation: CSARVPPPTDTQYF.

This clonotype showed up many times. The V and J genes are TRBV29-1 and TRBJ2-7, with TRBD2 as a possible D gene (5 bases). With 4 bases removed from V and 9 bases from J, the gap between germline ends came to 16 bases. Germline CDR1 SQVTM, CDR2 ANQGSEA. The CDR3 covers 12 residues. The CDR3 DNA reads TGCAGCGTTGTCCCGGGCTCCAGCGGGCAGTACTTC. It encodes CSVVPGSSGQYF.

This clonotype was counted ten times or more. This chain links TRBV20-1 with TRBJ2-7; 7 bases map to TRBD2. The CDR3 has 14 amino acids. The germline V gene has CDR1 DFQATT and CDR2 SNEGSKA (reference sequence). The V segment lost 3 bases and the J segment 6 bases; nucleotides outside the gene matches: 11. CDR3 sequence: CSASSPRGGGEQYF. CDR3 sequence (DNA): TGCAGTGCTAGCTCCCCCCGCGGCGGGGGCGAGCAGTACTTC.

The rearrangement uses TRBV27 and TRBJ1-6; D gene uncertain. Germline V lookup: CDR1 MNHEY, CDR2 SMNVEV (reference sequence). This CDR3 spans 13 amino acids. The V gene lost 7 bases and the J gene lost 0 bases, with 4 bases spanning the gap. Here the CDR3 DNA reads TGTGCCAGCATGAGCTCCTATAATTCACCCCTCCACTTT. This gives the protein CASMSSYNSPLHF.

The V and J genes are TRBV20-1 and TRBJ2-1, with D maybe TRBD1 (5 bases). Per the germline V gene, CDR1 is DFQATT and CDR2 is SNEGSKA (reference sequence). With 3 bases removed from V and 4 bases from J, the gap between germline ends came to 16 bases. CDR3 length: 15 amino acids. The CDR3 is CSARDGGAWYNEQFF. CDR3 nucleotide sequence: TGCAGTGCTAGGGACGGTGGGGCCTGGTACAATGAGCAGTTCTTC.

This clonotype has just a few counts. The V and J genes are TRBV30 and TRBJ2-7, with D maybe TRBD1 (5 bases). Looked up from germline, CDR1 is GTSNPN and CDR2 is SVGIG (reference sequence). CDR3 length equals 12 residues. The V and J ends lost 1 base and 2 bases respectively, with 6 bases between them. CDR3 coding DNA: TGTGCCTGGAGTGGACAGACCTACGAGCAGTACTTC. Translated, it gives CAWSGQTYEQYF.

This clonotype was counted a few times. The V call is TRBV19, the J call TRBJ1-2; D may be TRBD1 (5 bases). Germline V CDR1 and CDR2: LNHDA, SQIVND (reference sequence). The CDR3 is 13 residues long. V gave up 8 bases and J gave up 3 bases, with 13 bases separating them. The CDR3 bases are TGTGCCAGTGAACGACGAGGGGACTATGGCTACACCTTC. Protein sequence: CASERRGDYGYTF.

This clonotype is large (0.1 to 1%) in the sample. The chain carries TRBV5-6 and TRBJ2-7; no clear D. CDR1 is SGHDT and CDR2 is YYEEEE in the germline V gene. This CDR3 comprises 13 residues. The V gene lost 0 bases and the J gene lost 5 bases, with 9 bases spanning the gap. For the CDR3, the DNA is TGTGCCAGCAGCTTGGGCGATCCCGACGAGCAGTACTTC. This translates into CASSLGDPDEQYF. The full variable domain, rest sourced from reference TRBV5-6 and TRBJ2-7, is DAGVTQSPTHLIKTRGQQVTLRCSPKSGHDTVSWYQQALGQGPQFIFQYYEEEERQRGNFPDRFSGHQFPNYSSELNVNALLLGDSALYLCASSLGDPDEQYFGPGTRLTVT.

This clonotype was recorded at least ten times. The V gene is TRBV5-5, the J gene TRBJ2-3; D ambiguous. Germline CDR1 reads SGHKS; CDR2 reads YYEKEE (reference sequence). There are 14 residues in the CDR3. V dropped 1 base and J dropped 0 bases, with 6 bases sitting between them. The CDR3 protein is CASSLQFSTDTQYF. The CDR3 DNA sequence: TGTGCCAGCAGCTTGCAGTTTAGCACAGATACGCAGTATTTT.